This is a list of T cell receptor beta chains from one sample in a study of blood T cell repertoires in COVID-19. TCRdb keeps only in-frame clones here, not all; method: immunoSEQ multiplex PCR. The sample lists some 270,000 clones; around 81% were seen once. Source material: peripheral blood. These receptors originate from a person aged 65-85 years with COVID-19, enrolled during active disease. CDR3s include the opening cysteine and the closing phenylalanine or tryptophan. D genes are given only for firm matches. Clone size is given for some rows only: seen once, a few or many times, or a class if the clone is expanded.

NA,TRBD1,TRBJ1-4,TRBV30,TGTGCCTGGAGTGTACGGGGACAGCGTGGGTTAAAACTGTTTTTT,CAWSVRGQRGLKLFF
NA,NA,TRBJ1-5,TRBV5-5,TGTGCCAGCAGCTTGTATAGAAATAGCAATCAGCCCCAGCATTTT,CASSLYRNSNQPQHF
NA,NA,TRBJ2-7,TRBV6-5,TGTGCCAGCAGTTTGGGCCAAGGGGGCTACGAGCAGTACTTC,CASSLGQGGYEQYF
NA,NA,TRBJ1-3,TRBV19,TGTGCCAGTAGTTACAGGGATGCTGGAAACACCATATATTTT,CASSYRDAGNTIYF
NA,NA,TRBJ2-3,TRBV13,TGTGCCAGCAGCCTGAGGGCGGACTGGCGCCACGGTGATACGCAGTATTTT,CASSLRADWRHGDTQYF
NA,TRBD1,TRBJ1-5,TRBV7-7,TGTGCCAGCAGCTTAAAACCGGGACAGGGGACCGATCAGCCCCAGCATTTT,CASSLKPGQGTDQPQHF
NA,TRBD1,TRBJ2-3,TRBV12-3/TRBV12-4,TGTGCCAGCAGGACAGGGGCGGATACGCAGTATTTT,CASRTGADTQYF
NA,TRBD1,TRBJ2-2,TRBV5-5,TGTGCCAGCAGCTTGGTACAGGGGGCAACCGGGGAGCTGTTTTTT,CASSLVQGATGELFF
NA,TRBD1,TRBJ1-1,TRBV6-5,TGTGCCAGCACCCCTTCGACAGGGGCAAACACTGAAGCTTTCTTT,CASTPSTGANTEAFF
NA,NA,TRBJ2-1,TRBV6-2/TRBV6-3,TGTGCCAGCAGTTACGGGGCGCCCCGTGCCTACAATGAGCAGTTCTTC,CASSYGAPRAYNEQFF
NA,TRBD2,TRBJ2-5,TRBV6-5,TGTGCCAGCAGTCCCCGGACTAGTGGGGAGACCCAGTACTTC,CASSPRTSGETQYF
NA,TRBD2,TRBJ2-1,TRBV7-2,TGTGCCAGCAGCTTATTCCGCGGGGGAAACAATGAGCAGTTCTTC,CASSLFRGGNNEQFF
once,NA,TRBJ2-5,TRBV10-3,TGTGCCATCAGTGAGTTTGACAGCCCGGGCGAGACCCAGTACTTC,CAISEFDSPGETQYF
NA,TRBD1,TRBJ1-2,TRBV4-1,TGCGCCAGCAGCCAAGGGCCCATGGGACAGGCTTCGCGTGGCTACACCTTC,CASSQGPMGQASRGYTF
NA,NA,TRBJ2-7,TRBV19,TGTGCCAGTAGTCCCGGGTGGGCCTACGAGCAGTACTTC,CASSPGWAYEQYF
NA,TRBD1,TRBJ2-4,TRBV28,TGTGCCAGCGCGTCCGGGACAGGGGGCCAATGGGCCAAAAACATTCAGTACTTC,CASASGTGGQWAKNIQYF
NA,NA,TRBJ2-2,TRBV2,TGTGCCAGCCGCTGGACATCCAACACCGGGGAGCTGTTTTTT,CASRWTSNTGELFF
NA,NA,TRBJ1-2,TRBV7-9,TGTGCCAGCAGCCCTGACAGGAAGACCTATGGCTACACCTTC,CASSPDRKTYGYTF
once,NA,TRBJ2-7,TRBV24-1,TGTGCCACCTCGCGTGCCGGTGACTACGAGCAGTACTTC,CATSRAGDYEQYF
NA,TRBD1,TRBJ1-2,TRBV7-2,TGTGCCAGCAGCTTACTCGGGACAGGGCGCTTGTATGGCTACACCTTC,CASSLLGTGRLYGYTF
few,NA,TRBJ2-7,TRBV6-5,TGTGCCAGCAGTCCCCCAGGAGGGGGCATTTACGAGCAGTACTTC,CASSPPGGGIYEQYF
NA,TRBD1,TRBJ1-4,TRBV2,TGTGCCAGCAGGATGACAGGGGGCAATGAAAAACTGTTTTTT,CASRMTGGNEKLFF